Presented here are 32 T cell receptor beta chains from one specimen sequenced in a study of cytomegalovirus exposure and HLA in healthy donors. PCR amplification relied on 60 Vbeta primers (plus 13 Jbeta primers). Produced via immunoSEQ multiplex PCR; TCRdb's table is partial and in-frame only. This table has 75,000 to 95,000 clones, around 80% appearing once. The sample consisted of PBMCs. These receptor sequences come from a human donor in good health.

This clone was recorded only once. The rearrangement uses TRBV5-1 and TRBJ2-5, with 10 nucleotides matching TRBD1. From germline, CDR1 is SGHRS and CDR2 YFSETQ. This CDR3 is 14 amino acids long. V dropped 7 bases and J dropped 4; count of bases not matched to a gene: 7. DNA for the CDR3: TGCGCCAGCGGCGGGACAGGGGTGCTAGAGACCCAGTACTTC. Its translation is CASGGTGVLETQYF.

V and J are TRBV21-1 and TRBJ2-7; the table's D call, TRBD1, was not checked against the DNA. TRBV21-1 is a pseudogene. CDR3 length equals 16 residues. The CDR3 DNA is TGTGCCAGCAGCACCCGAGCGTCGACAGGGCTCTACGAGCAGTACTTC. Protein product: CASSTRASTGLYEQYF.

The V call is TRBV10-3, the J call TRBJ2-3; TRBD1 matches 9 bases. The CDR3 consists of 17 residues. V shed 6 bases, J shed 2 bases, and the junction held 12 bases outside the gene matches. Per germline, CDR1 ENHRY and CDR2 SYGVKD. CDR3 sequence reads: CAISRDRELSVTDTQYF. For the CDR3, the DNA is TGTGCCATCAGCCGGGACAGGGAGTTGTCGGTCACAGATACGCAGTATTTT.

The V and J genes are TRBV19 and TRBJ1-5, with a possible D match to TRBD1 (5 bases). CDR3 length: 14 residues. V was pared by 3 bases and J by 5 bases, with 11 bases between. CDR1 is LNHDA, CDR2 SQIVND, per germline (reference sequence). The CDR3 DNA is TGTGCCAGTAGTATGGGGGACTCTTATCAGCCCCAGCATTTT. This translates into CASSMGDSYQPQHF.

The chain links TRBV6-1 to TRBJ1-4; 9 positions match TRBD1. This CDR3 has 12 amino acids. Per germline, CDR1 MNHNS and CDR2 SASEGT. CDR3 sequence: CATDRGSEKLFF. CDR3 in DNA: TGTGCAACAGACAGGGGGAGTGAAAAACTGTTTTTT.

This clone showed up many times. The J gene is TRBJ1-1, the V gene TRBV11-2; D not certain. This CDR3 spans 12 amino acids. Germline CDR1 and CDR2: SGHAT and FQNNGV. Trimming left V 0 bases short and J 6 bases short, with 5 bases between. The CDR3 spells CASSLDQAEAFF. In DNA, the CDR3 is TGTGCCAGCAGCTTAGATCAGGCTGAAGCTTTCTTT. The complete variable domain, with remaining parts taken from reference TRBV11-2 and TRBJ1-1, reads EAGVAQSPRYKIIEKRQSVAFWCNPISGHATLYWYQQILGQGPKLLIQFQNNGVVDDSQLPKDRFSAERLKGVDSTLKIQPAKLEDSAVYLCASSLDQAEAFFGQGTRLTVV.

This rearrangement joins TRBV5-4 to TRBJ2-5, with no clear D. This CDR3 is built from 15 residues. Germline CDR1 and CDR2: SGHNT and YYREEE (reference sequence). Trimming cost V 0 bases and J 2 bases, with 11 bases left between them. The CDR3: CASSLATRNQETQYF. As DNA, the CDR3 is TGTGCCAGCAGCTTGGCCACTCGTAATCAAGAGACCCAGTACTTC.

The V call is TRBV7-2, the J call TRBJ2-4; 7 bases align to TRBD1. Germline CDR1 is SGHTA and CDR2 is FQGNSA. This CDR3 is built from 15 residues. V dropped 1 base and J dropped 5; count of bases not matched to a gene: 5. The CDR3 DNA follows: TGTGCCAGCAGCTTAGGACAGGGAAGGCAAAACATTCAGTACTTC. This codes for CASSLGQGRQNIQYF.

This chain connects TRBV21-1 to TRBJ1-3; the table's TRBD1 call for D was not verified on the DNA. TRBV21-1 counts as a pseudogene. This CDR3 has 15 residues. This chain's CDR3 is CASSVHRVSGNTIYF. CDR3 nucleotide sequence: TGTGCCAGCAGCGTACACAGGGTCTCTGGAAACACCATATATTTT.

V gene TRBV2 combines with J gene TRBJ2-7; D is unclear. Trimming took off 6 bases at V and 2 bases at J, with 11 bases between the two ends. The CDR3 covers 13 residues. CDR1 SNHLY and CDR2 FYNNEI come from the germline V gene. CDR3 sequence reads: CASRKQQAYEQYF. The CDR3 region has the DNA TGTGCCAGCAGGAAACAGCAGGCCTACGAGCAGTACTTC.

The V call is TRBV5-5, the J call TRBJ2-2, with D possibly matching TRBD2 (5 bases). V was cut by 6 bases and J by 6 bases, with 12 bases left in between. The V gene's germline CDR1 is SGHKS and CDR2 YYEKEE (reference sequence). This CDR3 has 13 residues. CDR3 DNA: TGTGCCAGCACCCTTATCGGGGCCGGGGAGCTGTTTTTT. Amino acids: CASTLIGAGELFF.

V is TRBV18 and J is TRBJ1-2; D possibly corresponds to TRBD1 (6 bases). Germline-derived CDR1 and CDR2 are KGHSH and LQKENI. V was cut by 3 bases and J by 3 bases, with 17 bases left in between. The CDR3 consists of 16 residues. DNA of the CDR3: TGTGCCAGCTCACCGGCCGCGACAGGAGCCTACTATGGCTACACCTTC. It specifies CASSPAATGAYYGYTF.

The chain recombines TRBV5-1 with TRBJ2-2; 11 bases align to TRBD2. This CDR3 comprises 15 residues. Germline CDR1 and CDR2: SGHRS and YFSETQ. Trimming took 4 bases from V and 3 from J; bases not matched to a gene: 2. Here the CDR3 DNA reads TGCGCCAGCAGCGGGACTAGCGGTGACACCGGGGAGCTGTTTTTT. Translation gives CASSGTSGDTGELFF.

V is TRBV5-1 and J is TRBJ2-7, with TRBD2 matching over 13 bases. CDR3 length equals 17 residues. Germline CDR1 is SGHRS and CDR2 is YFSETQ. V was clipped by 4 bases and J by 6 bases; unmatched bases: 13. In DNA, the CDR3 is TGCGCCAGCAGCCCCAAACTAGCGGGGGGGCCGGTTGGCGAGCAGTACTTC. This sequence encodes CASSPKLAGGPVGEQYF.

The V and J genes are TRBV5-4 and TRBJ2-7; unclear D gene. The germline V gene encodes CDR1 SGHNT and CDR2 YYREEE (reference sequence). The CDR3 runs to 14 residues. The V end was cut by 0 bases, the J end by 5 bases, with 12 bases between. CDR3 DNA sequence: TGTGCCAGCAGCTTGGCAGTTGGAGCAGACGAGCAGTACTTC. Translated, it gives CASSLAVGADEQYF.

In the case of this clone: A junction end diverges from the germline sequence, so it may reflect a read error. The CDR3 is CSVEDDRANTQYF. The DNA for the CDR3 is TGCAGCGTCGAAGACGACAGGGCCAATACGCAGTATTTT. The V gene is TRBV29-1, the J gene TRBJ2-3; TRBD1 matches 7 bases. The CDR3 totals 13 residues. Germline V lookup: CDR1 SQVTM, CDR2 ANQGSEA.

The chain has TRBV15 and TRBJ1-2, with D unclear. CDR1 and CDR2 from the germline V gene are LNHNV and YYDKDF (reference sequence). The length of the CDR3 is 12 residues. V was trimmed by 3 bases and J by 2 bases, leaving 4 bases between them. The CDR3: CATSSLNYGYTF. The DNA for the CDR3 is TGTGCCACCAGCAGCCTAAACTATGGCTACACCTTC.

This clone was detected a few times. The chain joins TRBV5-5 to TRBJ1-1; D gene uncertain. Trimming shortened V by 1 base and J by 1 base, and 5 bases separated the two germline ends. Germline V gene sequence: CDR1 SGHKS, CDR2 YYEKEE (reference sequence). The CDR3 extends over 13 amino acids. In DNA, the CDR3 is TGTGCCAGCAGCTTGCGGGGGAACACTGAAGCTTTCTTT. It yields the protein CASSLRGNTEAFF.

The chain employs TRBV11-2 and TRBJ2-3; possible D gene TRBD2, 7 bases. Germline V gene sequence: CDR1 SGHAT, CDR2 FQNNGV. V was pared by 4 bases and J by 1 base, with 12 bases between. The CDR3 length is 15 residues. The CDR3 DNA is TGTGCCAGCAGCTACAGGGAGGGGGGCACAGATACGCAGTATTTT. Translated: CASSYREGGTDTQYF.

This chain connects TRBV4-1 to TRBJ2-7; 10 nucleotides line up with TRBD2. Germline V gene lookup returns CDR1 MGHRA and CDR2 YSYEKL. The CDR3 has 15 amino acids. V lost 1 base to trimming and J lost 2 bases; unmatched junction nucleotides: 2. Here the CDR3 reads CASSQGLAGPYEQYF. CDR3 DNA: TGCGCCAGCAGCCAAGGACTAGCGGGTCCCTACGAGCAGTACTTC.

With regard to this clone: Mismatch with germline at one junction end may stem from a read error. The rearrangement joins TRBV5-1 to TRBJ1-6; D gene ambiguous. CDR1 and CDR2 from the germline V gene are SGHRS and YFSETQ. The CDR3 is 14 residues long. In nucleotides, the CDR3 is TGCGCCAGCAGCTTTCTCTCGAGAGATTCACCCCTCAACTTT. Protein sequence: CASSFLSRDSPLNF.

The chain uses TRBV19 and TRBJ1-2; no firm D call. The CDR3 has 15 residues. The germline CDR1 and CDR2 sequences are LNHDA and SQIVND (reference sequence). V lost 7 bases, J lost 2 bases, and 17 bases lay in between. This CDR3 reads CASTLGSRRNYGYTF. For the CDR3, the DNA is TGTGCCAGTACTCTGGGGTCGCGGAGGAACTATGGCTACACCTTC. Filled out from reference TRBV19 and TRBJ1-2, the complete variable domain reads DGGITQSPKYLFRKEGQNVTLSCEQNLNHDAMYWYRQDPGQGLRLIYYSQIVNDFQKGDIAEGYSVSREKKESFPLTVTSAQKNPTAFYLCASTLGSRRNYGYTFGSGTRLTVV.

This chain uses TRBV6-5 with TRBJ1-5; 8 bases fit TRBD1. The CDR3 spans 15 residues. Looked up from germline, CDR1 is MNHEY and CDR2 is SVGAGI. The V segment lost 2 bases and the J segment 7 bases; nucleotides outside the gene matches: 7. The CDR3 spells CASSYGQGRGQPQHF. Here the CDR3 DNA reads TGTGCCAGCAGTTACGGACAGGGAAGGGGCCAGCCCCAGCATTTT.

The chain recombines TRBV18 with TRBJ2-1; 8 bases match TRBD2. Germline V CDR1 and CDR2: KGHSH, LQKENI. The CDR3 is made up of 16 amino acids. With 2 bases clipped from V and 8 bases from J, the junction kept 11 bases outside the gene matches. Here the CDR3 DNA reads TGTGCCAGCTCACCAGGACGGCGGGGGGAAACCGATGAGCAGTTCTTC. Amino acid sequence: CASSPGRRGETDEQFF.

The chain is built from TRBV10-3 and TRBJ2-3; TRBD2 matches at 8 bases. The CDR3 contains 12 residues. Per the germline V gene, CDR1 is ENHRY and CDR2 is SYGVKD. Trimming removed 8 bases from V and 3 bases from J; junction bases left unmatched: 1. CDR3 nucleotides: TGTGCCATCGCGGGGGGAACAGATACGCAGTATTTT. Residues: CAIAGGTDTQYF.

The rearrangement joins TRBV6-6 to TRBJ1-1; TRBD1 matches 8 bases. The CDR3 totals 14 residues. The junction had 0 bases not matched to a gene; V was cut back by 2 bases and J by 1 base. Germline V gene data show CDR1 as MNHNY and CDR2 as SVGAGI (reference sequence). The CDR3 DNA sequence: TGTGCCAGCAGTTACCAGGGGGCGAACACTGAAGCTTTCTTT. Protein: CASSYQGANTEAFF.

For the CDR3, the DNA is TGTGCCAGTAGTTCCGGGACTCAGAACACTGAAGCTTTCTTT. It translates to CASSSGTQNTEAFF. The chain combines TRBV19 with TRBJ1-1; TRBD1 is a possible D gene (5 bases). Germline V lookup: CDR1 LNHDA, CDR2 SQIVND (reference sequence). The CDR3 is made up of 14 amino acids. Between the trimmed V and J ends, which lost 5 bases and 1 base, there was a span of 11 bases.

CDR3 loop: CASSRDRNEKLFF. As DNA, the CDR3 is TGTGCCAGCAGTCGGGACAGGAATGAAAAACTGTTTTTT. The chain combines TRBV2 with TRBJ1-4; 8 bases fit TRBD1. The length of the CDR3 is 13 residues. Germline V gene lookup returns CDR1 SNHLY and CDR2 FYNNEI. V lost 5 bases, J lost 5 bases, and 1 base stayed unmatched. Combining the CDR3 with reference TRBV2 and TRBJ1-4 gives the whole variable domain EPEVTQTPSHQVTQMGQEVILRCVPISNHLYFYWYRQILGQKVEFLVSFYNNEISEKSEIFDDQFSVERPDGSNFTLKIRSTKLEDSAMYFCASSRDRNEKLFFGSGTQLSVL.

CDR3 amino acids: CASSLVTGGYEKLFF. The CDR3 nucleotides are TGTGCCAGCAGCCTCGTGACAGGAGGTTATGAAAAACTGTTTTTT. The V call is TRBV5-8, the J call TRBJ1-4; D perhaps matches TRBD1 (6 bases). CDR3 length equals 15 residues. CDR1 and CDR2 from the germline V gene are SGHTS and YDEGEE. Trimming stripped 4 bases from V and 6 bases from J, with 16 bases between.

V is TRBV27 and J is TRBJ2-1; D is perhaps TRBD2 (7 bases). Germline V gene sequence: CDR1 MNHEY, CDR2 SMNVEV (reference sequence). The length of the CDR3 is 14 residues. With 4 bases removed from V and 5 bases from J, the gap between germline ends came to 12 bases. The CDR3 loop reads CASSYGGPHNEQFF. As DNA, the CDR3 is TGTGCCAGCAGTTACGGGGGGCCCCACAATGAGCAGTTCTTC.

The CDR3 is CASSLAVTWTGGTEAFF. Here the CDR3 DNA reads TGTGCCAGCAGCTTGGCCGTGACTTGGACAGGGGGCACTGAAGCTTTCTTT. This rearrangement joins TRBV5-6 to TRBJ1-1, with 10 bases fitting TRBD1. Germline-derived CDR1 and CDR2 are SGHDT and YYEEEE. The CDR3 spans 17 residues. Trimming took 0 bases from V and 4 from J; bases not matched to a gene: 9.

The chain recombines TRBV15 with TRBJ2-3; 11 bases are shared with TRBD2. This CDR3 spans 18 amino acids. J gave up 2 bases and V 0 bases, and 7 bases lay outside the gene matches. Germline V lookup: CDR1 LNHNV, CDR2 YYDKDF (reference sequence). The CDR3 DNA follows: TGTGCCACCAGCAGAGATGGATTTAGCGGGGGGGACACAGATACGCAGTATTTT. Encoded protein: CATSRDGFSGGDTDTQYF.